The rows below give T cell receptor beta chains drawn from one sample of a study of blood T cell repertoires in COVID-19. Only in-frame clones appear in the TCRdb table, and some are missing; sequencing was by immunoSEQ multiplex PCR. The sample contains about 110,000 clones, just under 90% of which appear only once. Material: peripheral blood. These receptor sequences come from a woman in her forties or fifties with acute or convalescent COVID-19. CDR3s include the opening cysteine and the closing phenylalanine or tryptophan. Each record gives: D gene, J gene, clone size, CDR3 length, V gene, CDR3 DNA, CDR3 protein. D genes are given only for firm matches. Clone size appears in some rows only: once, few, many, or a class for an expanded clone.

>.|TRBJ1-2|.|14|TRBV5-4
TGTGCCAGCAGCTTGGGCGGGGGTACCGATGGCTACACCTTC
CASSLGGGTDGYTF
>TRBD1|TRBJ1-2|.|15|TRBV19
TGTGCCAGTGGGGACAGGGGGCCCCCGCTTTATGGCTACACCTTC
CASGDRGPPLYGYTF
>TRBD1|TRBJ1-6|.|15|TRBV7-2
TGTGCCAGCAGCACAGGACAGGGGAGGAATTCACCCCTCCACTTT
CASSTGQGRNSPLHF
>.|TRBJ1-6|.|14|TRBV4-1
TGCGCCAGCAGCCAAGCCGAGCCGGGGTCACCCCTCCACTTT
CASSQAEPGSPLHF
>TRBD1|TRBJ1-5|.|15|TRBV19
TGTGCCAGTAGTATGGGACAGACTATCCATCAGCCCCAGCATTTT
CASSMGQTIHQPQHF
>.|TRBJ1-2|.|12|TRBV9
TGTGCCAGCAGCGCCCCCTCCTTAGGCTACACCTTC
CASSAPSLGYTF
>TRBD2|TRBJ2-1|.|16|TRBV5-1
TGCGCCAGCAGCTCCAGTAGCGGGGGAGGTTCCAATGAGCAGTTCTTC
CASSSSSGGGSNEQFF
>.|TRBJ1-1|.|14|TRBV15
TGTGCCACCAGCAGAGACCAGGGAAGGGCTGAAGCTTTCTTT
CATSRDQGRAEAFF
>.|TRBJ1-6|few|13|TRBV9
TGTGCCAGCAGCCGAAAACTGGATTCACCCCTCCACTTT
CASSRKLDSPLHF
>.|TRBJ2-6|.|17|TRBV27
TGTGCCAGCAGTTTTTTATATAGGAGCTCTGGGGCCAACGTCCTGACTTTC
CASSFLYRSSGANVLTF
>TRBD2|TRBJ2-3|.|18|TRBV9
TGTGCCAGCAGCTCCCCGGGGGGGGCCCCTACTTTCACAGATACGCAGTATTTT
CASSSPGGAPTFTDTQYF
>TRBD1|TRBJ2-5|.|15|TRBV11-2
TGTGCCAGCAGCTTAGGAAGACAGGGTTGGGAGACCCAGTACTTC
CASSLGRQGWETQYF
>.|TRBJ2-7|.|16|TRBV4-3
TGCGCCAGCAGCCAAGATCAACGGGGATCCCACTACGAGCAGTACTTC
CASSQDQRGSHYEQYF
>TRBD2|TRBJ2-3|.|16|TRBV6-1
TGTGCCAGCAGTGAGGAGGGACTACCAGGCGTAGATACGCAGTATTTT
CASSEEGLPGVDTQYF
>TRBD1|TRBJ2-7|once|16|TRBV7-8
TGTGCCAGCAGCTTAGCGTGGACAGGGGGCAAGGACGAGCAGTACTTC
CASSLAWTGGKDEQYF
>TRBD1|TRBJ2-1|.|15|TRBV7-2
TGTGCCAGCAGTTTTGACAGGGGATCATTCAATGAGCAGTTCTTC
CASSFDRGSFNEQFF
>.|TRBJ1-5|.|14|TRBV28
TGTGCCAGCAGTTTAACAGGGTTTAGACAGCCCCAGCATTTT
CASSLTGFRQPQHF
>.|TRBJ1-3|.|12|TRBV9
TGTGCCAGCCGGGGTACTGGAAACACCATATATTTT
CASRGTGNTIYF
>TRBD2|TRBJ2-7|.|15|TRBV27
TGTGCCAGCAGTATGACTAGCGGGAGAGGATACGAGCAGTACTTC
CASSMTSGRGYEQYF
>TRBD1|TRBJ2-1|.|15|TRBV24-1
TGTGCCACCAGCTACCGGGACAGGACCTACAGTGAGCAGTTCTTC
CATSYRDRTYSEQFF
>.|TRBJ2-7|.|12|TRBV12-3/TRBV12-4
TGTGCCAGCAGTCCTCAGGGTCTCGAGCAGTACTTC
CASSPQGLEQYF
>TRBD2|TRBJ2-3|few|16|TRBV11-2
TGTGCCAGCAGCTTATCTAGCGGGGGGAACACAGATACGCAGTATTTT
CASSLSSGGNTDTQYF
>.|TRBJ2-5|.|11|TRBV5-4
TGTGCCAGCAGCTTCGGAGAGACCCAGTACTTC
CASSFGETQYF
>.|TRBJ2-5|.|14|TRBV7-6
TGTGCCAGCAGCTTAGGCGCTAGCCAAGAGACCCAGTACTTC
CASSLGASQETQYF
>.|TRBJ2-7|.|12|TRBV7-9
TGTGCCAGCAGCCCTTGGACAAACGAGCAGTACTTC
CASSPWTNEQYF
>.|TRBJ2-3|few|14|TRBV13
TGTGCCAGCAGGCACTCAGGGGGCACAGATACGCAGTATTTT
CASRHSGGTDTQYF